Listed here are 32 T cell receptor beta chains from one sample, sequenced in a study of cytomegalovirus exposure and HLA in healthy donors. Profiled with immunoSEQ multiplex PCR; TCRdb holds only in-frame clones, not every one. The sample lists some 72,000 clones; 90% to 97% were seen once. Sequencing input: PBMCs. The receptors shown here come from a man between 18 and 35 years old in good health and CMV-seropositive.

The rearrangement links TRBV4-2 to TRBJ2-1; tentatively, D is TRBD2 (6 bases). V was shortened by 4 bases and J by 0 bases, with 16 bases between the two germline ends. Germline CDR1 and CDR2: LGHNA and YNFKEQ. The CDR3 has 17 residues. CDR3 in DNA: TGTGCCAGCAGCCGATCTCCGGAGGGAAGCTCCTACAATGAGCAGTTCTTC. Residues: CASSRSPEGSSYNEQFF.

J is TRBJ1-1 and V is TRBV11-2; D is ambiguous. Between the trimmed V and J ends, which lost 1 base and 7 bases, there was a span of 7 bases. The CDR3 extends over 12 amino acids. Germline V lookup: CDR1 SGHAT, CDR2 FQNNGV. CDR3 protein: CASSLGRSEAFF. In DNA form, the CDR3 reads TGTGCCAGCAGCTTAGGCCGTAGTGAAGCTTTCTTT.

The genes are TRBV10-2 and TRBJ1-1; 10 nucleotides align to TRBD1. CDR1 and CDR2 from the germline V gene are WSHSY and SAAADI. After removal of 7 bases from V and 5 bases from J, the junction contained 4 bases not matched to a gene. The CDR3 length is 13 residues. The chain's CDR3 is CASISDRGTEAFF. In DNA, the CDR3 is TGCGCCAGCATATCGGACAGGGGGACTGAAGCTTTCTTT.

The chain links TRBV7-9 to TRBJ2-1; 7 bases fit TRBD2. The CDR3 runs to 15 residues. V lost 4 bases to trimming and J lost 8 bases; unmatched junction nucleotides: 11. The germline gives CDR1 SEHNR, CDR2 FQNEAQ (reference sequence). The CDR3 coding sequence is TGTGCCAGCAGCTCGACTAGCCCGGGAAAGGATGAGCAGTTCTTC. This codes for CASSSTSPGKDEQFF.

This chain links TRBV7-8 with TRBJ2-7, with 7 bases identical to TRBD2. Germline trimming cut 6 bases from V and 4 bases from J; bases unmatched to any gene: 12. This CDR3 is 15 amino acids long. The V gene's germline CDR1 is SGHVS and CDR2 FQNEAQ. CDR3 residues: CASSQFGGILYEQYF. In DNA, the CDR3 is TGTGCCAGCAGTCAATTCGGGGGGATATTGTACGAGCAGTACTTC.

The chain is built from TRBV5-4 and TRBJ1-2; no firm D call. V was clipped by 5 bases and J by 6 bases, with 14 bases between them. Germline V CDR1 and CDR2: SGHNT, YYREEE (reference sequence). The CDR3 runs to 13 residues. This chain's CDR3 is CASSFGREDGYTF. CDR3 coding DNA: TGTGCCAGCAGTTTCGGGAGAGAAGATGGCTACACCTTC.

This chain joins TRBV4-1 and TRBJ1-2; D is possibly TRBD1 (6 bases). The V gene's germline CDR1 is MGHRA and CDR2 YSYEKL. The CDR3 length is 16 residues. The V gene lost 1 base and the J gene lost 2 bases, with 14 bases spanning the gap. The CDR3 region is CASSQAKGGQNYGYTF. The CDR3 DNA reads TGCGCCAGCAGCCAAGCCAAGGGGGGGCAGAACTATGGCTACACCTTC.

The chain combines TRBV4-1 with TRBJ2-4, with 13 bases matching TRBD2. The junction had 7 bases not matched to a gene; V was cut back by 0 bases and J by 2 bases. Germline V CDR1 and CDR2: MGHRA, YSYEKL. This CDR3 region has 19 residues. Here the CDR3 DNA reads TGCGCCAGCAGCCAAGAAACTAGCGGGAGGGCCGAGTCCAAAAACATTCAGTACTTC. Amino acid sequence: CASSQETSGRAESKNIQYF.

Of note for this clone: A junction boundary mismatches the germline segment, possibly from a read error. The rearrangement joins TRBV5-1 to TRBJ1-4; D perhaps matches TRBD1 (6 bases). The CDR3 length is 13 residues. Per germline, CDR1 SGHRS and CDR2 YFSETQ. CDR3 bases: TGCGCCAGCAGCTGGACAGCTAACGAAAAACTGTTTTTT. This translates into CASSWTANEKLFF.

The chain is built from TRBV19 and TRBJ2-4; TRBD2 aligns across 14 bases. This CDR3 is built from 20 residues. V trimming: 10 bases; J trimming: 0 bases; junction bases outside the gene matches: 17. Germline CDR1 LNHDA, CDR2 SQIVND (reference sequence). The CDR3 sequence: CATKPRGLAGESRAKNIQYF. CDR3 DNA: TGTGCCACCAAACCCCGGGGACTAGCGGGAGAGTCTAGAGCCAAAAACATTCAGTACTTC. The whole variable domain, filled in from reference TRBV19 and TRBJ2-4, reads DGGITQSPKYLFRKEGQNVTLSCEQNLNHDAMYWYRQDPGQGLRLIYYSQIVNDFQKGDIAEGYSVSREKKESFPLTVTSAQKNPTAFYLCATKPRGLAGESRAKNIQYFGAGTRLSVL.

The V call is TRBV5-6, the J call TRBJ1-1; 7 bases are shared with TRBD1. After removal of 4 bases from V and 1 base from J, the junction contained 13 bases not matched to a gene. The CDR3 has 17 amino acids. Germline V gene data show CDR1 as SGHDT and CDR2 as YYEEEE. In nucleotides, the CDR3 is TGTGCCAGCAGCCCAGACCCTTTACAGGGGCCGAACACTGAAGCTTTCTTT. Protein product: CASSPDPLQGPNTEAFF.

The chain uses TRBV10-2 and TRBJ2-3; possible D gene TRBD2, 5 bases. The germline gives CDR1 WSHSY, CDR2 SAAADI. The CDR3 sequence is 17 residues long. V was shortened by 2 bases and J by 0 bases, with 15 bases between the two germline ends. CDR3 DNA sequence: TGCGCCAGCAGTGAGAATAGTGTCGGGGTCAGCACAGATACGCAGTATTTT. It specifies CASSENSVGVSTDTQYF.

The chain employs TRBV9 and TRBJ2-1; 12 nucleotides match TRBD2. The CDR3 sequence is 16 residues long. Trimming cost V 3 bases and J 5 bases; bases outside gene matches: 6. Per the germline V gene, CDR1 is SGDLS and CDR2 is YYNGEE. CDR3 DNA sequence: TGTGCCAGCAGCGCCCTAGCGGGAGGGCCCCACAATGAGCAGTTCTTC. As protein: CASSALAGGPHNEQFF.

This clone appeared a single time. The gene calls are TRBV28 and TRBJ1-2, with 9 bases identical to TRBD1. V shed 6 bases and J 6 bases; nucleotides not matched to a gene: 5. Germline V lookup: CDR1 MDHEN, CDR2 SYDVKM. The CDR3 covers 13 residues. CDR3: CASRTGTGNGYTF. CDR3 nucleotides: TGTGCCAGCAGAACCGGGACAGGGAATGGCTACACCTTC.

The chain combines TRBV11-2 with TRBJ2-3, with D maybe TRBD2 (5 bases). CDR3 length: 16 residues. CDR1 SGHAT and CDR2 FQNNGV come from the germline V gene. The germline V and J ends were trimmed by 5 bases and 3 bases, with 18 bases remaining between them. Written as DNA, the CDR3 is TGTGCCAGCAGCCCCCACGGGATGAGCATGACAGATACGCAGTATTTT. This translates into CASSPHGMSMTDTQYF.

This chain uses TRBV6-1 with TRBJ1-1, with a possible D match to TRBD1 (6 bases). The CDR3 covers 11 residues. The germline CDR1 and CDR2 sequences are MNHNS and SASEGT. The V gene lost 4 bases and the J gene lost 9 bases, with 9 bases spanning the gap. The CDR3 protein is CASSGQGKAFF. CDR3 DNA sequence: TGTGCCAGCAGTGGGCAGGGGAAAGCTTTCTTT.

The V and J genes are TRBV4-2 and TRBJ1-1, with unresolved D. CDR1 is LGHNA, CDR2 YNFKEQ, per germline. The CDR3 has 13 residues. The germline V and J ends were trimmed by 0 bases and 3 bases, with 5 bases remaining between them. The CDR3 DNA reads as TGTGCCAGCAGCCAAGATACGGACACTGAAGCTTTCTTT. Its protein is CASSQDTDTEAFF.

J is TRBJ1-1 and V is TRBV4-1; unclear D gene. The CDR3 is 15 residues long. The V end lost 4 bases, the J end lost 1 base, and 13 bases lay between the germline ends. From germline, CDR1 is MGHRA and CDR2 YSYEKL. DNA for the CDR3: TGCGCCAGCAGCCCGCCACACCCAGGGAACACTGAAGCTTTCTTT. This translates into CASSPPHPGNTEAFF.

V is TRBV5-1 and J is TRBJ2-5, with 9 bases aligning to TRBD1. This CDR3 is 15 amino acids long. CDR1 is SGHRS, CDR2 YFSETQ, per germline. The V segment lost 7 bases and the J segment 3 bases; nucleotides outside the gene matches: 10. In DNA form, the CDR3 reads TGCGCCAGCGGCCTGATGGGACAGGGAGAAGAGACCCAGTACTTC. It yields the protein CASGLMGQGEETQYF. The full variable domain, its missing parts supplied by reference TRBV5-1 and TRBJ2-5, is KAGVTQTPRYLIKTRGQQVTLSCSPISGHRSVSWYQQTPGQGLQFLFEYFSETQRNKGNFPGRFSGRQFSNSRSEMNVSTLELGDSALYLCASGLMGQGEETQYFGPGTRLLVL.

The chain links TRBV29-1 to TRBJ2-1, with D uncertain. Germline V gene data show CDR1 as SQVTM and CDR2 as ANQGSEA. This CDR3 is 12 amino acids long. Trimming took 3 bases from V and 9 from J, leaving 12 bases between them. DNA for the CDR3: TGCAGCGTTGATATGAGTTCGCCTGAGCAGTTCTTC. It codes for CSVDMSSPEQFF.

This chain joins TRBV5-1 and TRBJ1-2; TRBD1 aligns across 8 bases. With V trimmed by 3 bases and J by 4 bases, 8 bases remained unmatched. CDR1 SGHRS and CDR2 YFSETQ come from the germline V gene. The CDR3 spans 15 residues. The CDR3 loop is CASSSTGVFIYGYTF. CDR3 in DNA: TGCGCCAGCAGCTCGACAGGGGTTTTCATCTATGGCTACACCTTC.

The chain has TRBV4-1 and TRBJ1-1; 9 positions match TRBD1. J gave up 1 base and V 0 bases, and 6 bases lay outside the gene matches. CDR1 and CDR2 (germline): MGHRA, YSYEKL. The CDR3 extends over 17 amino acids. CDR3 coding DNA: TGCGCCAGCAGCCAAGATCCACAGGGGGCAAAGAACACTGAAGCTTTCTTT. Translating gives CASSQDPQGAKNTEAFF.

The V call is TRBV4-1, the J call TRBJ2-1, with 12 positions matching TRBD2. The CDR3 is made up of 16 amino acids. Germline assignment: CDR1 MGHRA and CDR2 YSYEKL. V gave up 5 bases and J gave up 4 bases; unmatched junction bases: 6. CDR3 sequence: CASSALAGGFYNEQFF. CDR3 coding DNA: TGCGCCAGCAGCGCACTAGCGGGAGGATTTTACAATGAGCAGTTCTTC.

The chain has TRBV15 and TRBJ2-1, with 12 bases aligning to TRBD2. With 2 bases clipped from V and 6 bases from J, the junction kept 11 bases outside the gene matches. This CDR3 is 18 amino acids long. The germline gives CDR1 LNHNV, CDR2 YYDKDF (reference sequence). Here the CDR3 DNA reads TGTGCCACCAGCAGATCATCCAACCTAGCGGGAGGGCCCAATGAGCAGTTCTTC. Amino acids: CATSRSSNLAGGPNEQFF.

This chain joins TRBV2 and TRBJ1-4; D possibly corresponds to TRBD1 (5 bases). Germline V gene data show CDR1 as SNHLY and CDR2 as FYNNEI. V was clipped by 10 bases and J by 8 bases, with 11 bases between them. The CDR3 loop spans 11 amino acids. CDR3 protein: CATGTGEKLFF. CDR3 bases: TGTGCCACTGGGACTGGAGAAAAACTGTTTTTT.

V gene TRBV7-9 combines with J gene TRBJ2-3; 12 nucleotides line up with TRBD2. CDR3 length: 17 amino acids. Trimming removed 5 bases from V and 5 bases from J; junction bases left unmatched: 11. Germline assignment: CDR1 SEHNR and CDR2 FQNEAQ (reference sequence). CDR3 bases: TGTGCCAGCAGCAAGACTAGCGGGAGCCGAGAGGGAGATACGCAGTATTTT. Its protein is CASSKTSGSREGDTQYF. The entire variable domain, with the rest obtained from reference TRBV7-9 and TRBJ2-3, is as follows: DTGVSQNPRHKITKRGQNVTFRCDPISEHNRLYWYRQTLGQGPEFLTYFQNEAQLEKSRLLSDRFSAERPKGSFSTLEIQRTEQGDSAMYLCASSKTSGSREGDTQYFGPGTRLTVL.

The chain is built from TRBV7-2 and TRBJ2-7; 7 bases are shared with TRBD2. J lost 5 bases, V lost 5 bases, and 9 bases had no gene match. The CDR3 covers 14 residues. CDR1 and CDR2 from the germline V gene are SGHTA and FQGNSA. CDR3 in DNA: TGTGCCAGCAGCCGAGGCGGGAGCCTCCACGAGCAGTACTTC. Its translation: CASSRGGSLHEQYF.

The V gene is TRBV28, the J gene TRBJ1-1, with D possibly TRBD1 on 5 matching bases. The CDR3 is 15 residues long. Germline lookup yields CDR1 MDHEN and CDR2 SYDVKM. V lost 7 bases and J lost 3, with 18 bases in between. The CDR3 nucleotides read TGTGCCAGCACCCAAGCCCGGTTCAGGGACACTGAAGCTTTCTTT. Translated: CASTQARFRDTEAFF. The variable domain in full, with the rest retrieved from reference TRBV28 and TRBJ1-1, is DVKVTQSSRYLVKRTGEKVFLECVQDMDHENMFWYRQDPGLGLRLIYFSYDVKMKEKGDIPEGYSVSREKKERFSLILESASTNQTSMYLCASTQARFRDTEAFFGQGTRLTVV.

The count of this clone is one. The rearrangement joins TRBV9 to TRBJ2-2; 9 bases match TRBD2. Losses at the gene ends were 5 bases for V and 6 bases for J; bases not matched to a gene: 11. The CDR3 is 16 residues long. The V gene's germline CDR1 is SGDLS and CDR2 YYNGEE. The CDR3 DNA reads TGTGCCAGCAGATCTGGGGCGGGAGGGCGCTCCGGGGAGCTGTTTTTT. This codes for CASRSGAGGRSGELFF.

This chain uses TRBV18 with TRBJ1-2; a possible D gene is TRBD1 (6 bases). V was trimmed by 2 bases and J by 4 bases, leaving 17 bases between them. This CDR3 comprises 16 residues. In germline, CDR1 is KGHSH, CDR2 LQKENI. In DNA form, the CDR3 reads TGTGCCAGCTCACCAGAACAGGGTGTCGTCGGCTATGGCTACACCTTC. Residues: CASSPEQGVVGYGYTF.

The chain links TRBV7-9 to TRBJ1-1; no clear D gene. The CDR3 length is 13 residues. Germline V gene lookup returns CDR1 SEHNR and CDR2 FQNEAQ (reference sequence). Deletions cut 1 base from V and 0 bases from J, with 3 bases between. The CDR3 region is CASSLVVNTEAFF. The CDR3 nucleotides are TGTGCCAGCAGCTTAGTCGTGAACACTGAAGCTTTCTTT.

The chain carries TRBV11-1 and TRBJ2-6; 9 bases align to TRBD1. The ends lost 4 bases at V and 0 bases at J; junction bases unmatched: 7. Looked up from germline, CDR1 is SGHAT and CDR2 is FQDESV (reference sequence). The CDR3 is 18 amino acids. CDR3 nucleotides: TGTGCCAGCAGCTCTCAACAGGGGGCCGGCTCTGGGGCCAACGTCCTGACTTTC. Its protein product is CASSSQQGAGSGANVLTF.